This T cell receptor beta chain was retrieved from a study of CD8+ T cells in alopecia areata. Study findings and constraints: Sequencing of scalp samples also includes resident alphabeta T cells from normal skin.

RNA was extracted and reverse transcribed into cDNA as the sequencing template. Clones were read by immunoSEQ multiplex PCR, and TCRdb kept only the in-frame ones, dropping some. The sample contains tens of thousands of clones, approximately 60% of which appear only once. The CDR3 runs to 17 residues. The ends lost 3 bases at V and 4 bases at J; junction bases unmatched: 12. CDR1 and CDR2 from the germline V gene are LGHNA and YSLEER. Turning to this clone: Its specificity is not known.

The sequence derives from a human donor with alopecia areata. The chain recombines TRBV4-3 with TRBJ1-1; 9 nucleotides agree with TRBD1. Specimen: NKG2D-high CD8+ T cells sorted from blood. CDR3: CASSQDLQGAGSTEAFF. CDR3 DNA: TGCGCCAGCAGCCAGGATCTACAGGGGGCTGGAAGCACTGAAGCTTTCTTT.